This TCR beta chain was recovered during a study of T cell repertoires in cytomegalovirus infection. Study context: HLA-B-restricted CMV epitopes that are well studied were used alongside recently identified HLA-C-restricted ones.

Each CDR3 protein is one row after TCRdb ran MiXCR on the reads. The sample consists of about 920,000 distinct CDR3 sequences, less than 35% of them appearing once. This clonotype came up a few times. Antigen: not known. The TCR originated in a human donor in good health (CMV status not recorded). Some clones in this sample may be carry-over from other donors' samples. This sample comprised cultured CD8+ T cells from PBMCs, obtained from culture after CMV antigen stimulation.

The CDR3 region has the DNA TGTGCCACCAGCAGAGATCGGGCTGTCAGTCAGCCCCAGCATTTT. Its translation is CATSRDRAVSQPQHF. The genes are TRBV15 and TRBJ1-5; D is unclear. Germline V lookup: CDR1 LNHNV, CDR2 YYDKDF (reference sequence). The length of the CDR3 is 15 residues. Between the trimmed V and J ends, which lost 0 bases and 6 bases, there was a span of 12 bases.